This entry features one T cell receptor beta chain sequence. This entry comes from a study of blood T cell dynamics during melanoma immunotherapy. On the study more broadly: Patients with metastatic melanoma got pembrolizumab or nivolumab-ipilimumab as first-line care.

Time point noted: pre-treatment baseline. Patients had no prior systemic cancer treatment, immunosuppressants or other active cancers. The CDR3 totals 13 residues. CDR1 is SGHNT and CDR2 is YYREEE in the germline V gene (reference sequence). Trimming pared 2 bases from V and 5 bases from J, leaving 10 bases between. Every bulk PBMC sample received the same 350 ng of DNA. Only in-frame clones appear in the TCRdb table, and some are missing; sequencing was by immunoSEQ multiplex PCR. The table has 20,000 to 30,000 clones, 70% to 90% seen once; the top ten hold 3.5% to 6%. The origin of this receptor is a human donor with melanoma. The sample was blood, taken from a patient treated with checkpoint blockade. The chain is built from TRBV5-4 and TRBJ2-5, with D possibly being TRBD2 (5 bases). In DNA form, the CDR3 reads TGTGCCAGCAGCTTTCCGGGCGGGGAGACCCAGTACTTC. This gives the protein CASSFPGGETQYF.